This entry concerns a single TCR beta chain. The antigen remains unidentified. Reverse transcription of all isolated RNA meant that expressed TCRB transcripts were sequenced. Several million reads per sample on average were obtained from naive, central memory and regulatory T cell samples. The method was immunoSEQ multiplex PCR; TCRdb's version includes in-frame clones alone and lacks a portion of them. The table shows hundreds of thousands of clones, with under 15% occurring only once. This sample was included in a study of beta chain features in type 1 diabetes. Study-level information: Regarding age, gender and cell yields, patients proved similar to healthy donors. Sorted cells from all samples, numbering 107,917,701, were examined. Study-wide results and limits: TCRB CDR3s were moderately but significantly shorter in Type 1 diabetes patients in all four CD4+ subsets.

V gave up 5 bases and J gave up 8 bases, with 7 bases separating them. The V gene's germline CDR1 is MNHEY and CDR2 SVGAGI. The CDR3 loop spans 11 amino acids. This sequence was found in a man aged 18 to 30 with type 1 diabetes. The chain uses TRBV6-5 and TRBJ2-1; no clear D. Sequencing was performed on naive CD4+ T cells from blood. The CDR3 loop reads CASSNLDEQFF. The CDR3 DNA reads as TGTGCCAGCAGTAACTTGGATGAGCAGTTCTTC.